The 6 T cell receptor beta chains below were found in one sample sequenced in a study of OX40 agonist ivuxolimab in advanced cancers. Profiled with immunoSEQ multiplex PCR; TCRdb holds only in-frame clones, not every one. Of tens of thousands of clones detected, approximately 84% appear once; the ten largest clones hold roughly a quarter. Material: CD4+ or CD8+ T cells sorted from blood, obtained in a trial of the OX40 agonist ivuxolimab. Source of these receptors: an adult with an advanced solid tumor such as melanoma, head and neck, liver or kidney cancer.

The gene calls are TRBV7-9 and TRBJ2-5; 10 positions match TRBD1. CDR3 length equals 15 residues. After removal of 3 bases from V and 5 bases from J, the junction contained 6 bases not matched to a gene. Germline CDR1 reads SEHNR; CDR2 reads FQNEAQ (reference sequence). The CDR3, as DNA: TGTGCCAGCAGCTTCCGACAGGGGGCTGTTGAGACCCAGTACTTC. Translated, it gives CASSFRQGAVETQYF.

As DNA, the CDR3 is TGCAGTTGGGGCACTGAAGCTTTCTTT. Amino acids: CSWGTEAFF. This chain links TRBV29-1 with TRBJ1-1; D uncertain. Germline V gives CDR1 SQVTM, CDR2 ANQGSEA. CDR3 length: 9 amino acids.

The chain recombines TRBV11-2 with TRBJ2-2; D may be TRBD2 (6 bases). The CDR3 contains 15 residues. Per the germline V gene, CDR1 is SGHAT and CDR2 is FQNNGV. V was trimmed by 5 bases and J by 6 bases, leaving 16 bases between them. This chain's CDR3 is CASSNLGWDSGELFF. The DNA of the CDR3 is TGTGCCAGCAGCAACCTGGGGTGGGACTCCGGGGAGCTGTTTTTT.

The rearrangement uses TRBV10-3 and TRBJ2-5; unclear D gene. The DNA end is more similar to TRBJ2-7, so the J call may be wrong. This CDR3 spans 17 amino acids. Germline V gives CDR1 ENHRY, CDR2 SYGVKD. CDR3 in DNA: TGTGCCATCAGTGACGCCACGAAGGGCAGCCTATCCTACGAGCAGTACTTC. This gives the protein CAISDATKGSLSYEQYF.

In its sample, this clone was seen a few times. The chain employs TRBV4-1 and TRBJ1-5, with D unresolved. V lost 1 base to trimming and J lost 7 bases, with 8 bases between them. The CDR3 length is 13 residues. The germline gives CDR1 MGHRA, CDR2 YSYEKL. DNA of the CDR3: TGCGCCAGCAGCCAAGGGCCGTCGCAGCCCCAGCATTTT. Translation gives CASSQGPSQPQHF.

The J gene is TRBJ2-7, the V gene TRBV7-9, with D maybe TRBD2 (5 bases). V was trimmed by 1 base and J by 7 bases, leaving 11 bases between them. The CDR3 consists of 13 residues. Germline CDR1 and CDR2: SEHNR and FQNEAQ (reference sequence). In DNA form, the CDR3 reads TGTGCCAGCAGCTTAGAGTACTCGGGGGAGCAGTACTTC. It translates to CASSLEYSGEQYF.